The entry below gives a single T cell receptor (beta chain) sequence along with its context. What antigen it recognizes has not been identified. Base quality data are lacking; no much larger clone is found one base away. This entry is derived from a study of blood T cell repertoires in COVID-19 (dated by TCRdb to the early 2020s). Looking at the study overall: The collaborator samples originated in the United States, Italy and Spain and spanned the acute and convalescent phases of COVID-19. The dataset comprised deeply sampled blood TCRbeta repertoires from subjects exposed to, actively infected with, or recovered from COVID-19. The repertoires were released in a freely available public database intended as a resource for research on the immune response to SARS-CoV-2. The samples were drawn from two sources: the first 160 participants of the ongoing ImmuneRACE study, and approximately 1,300 subjects contributed by 6 global collaborators. The material from the prospective study consisted of cDNA or gDNA derived from T cells, B-cell-depleted T cells, or PBMCs. The sample metadata nearly always contained a de-identified subject ID, COVID-19 status, age in years and sex. Where available, HLA class I and class II types were obtained from metadata supplied by the sample provider rather than from assay-based typing.

In the prospective study, participants were about 18 to 100 years old, resided in 20 to 30 geographic areas of the United States, and were enrolled through a virtual design. To assign participants to cohorts, the prospective study relied on clinical history that participants themselves reported in a screening survey and a study questionnaire. Recovered participants in ImmuneRACE Cohort 3 were defined as having two consecutive negative NP/OP PCR tests, clearance from a healthcare professional, or resolution of symptoms. Mobile phlebotomists in the prospective study collected whole blood, serum and a nasopharyngeal or oropharyngeal swab from every participant. Participants in the prospective study had the option to provide additional blood draws and questionnaires over a roughly 2-month period. Before DNA extraction, blood samples from the prospective study were shipped at room temperature or frozen.

TCRbeta CDR3 regions were amplified from genomic DNA by means of the immunoSEQ Assay, a bias-controlled multiplex PCR. The source study handled its data this way. Within the assay, amplification of reference gene primers was used to estimate how many nucleated cells each sample contained. Sequence reads were collapsed and filtered to measure the absolute abundance of every unique TCRbeta CDR3 rearrangement. For each sample, productive Simpson clonality was calculated as the square root of Simpson's diversity index across productive rearrangements. The immuneACCESS repertoire file appears here via TCRdb, limited to in-frame rearrangements. These files lack a portion of the clones; in checked studies, under half of the deficit traces to unresolved V genes, and the cause of the others is not known. The V and J calls and clone size are taken from that table; D and trimming were inferred from the DNA. In all, the sample holds about half a million clones, and about 88% of those were seen once. 8.3% of the sample is in the top ten clones.

Overall results and qualifications from the work: How much clinical and demographic metadata was included differed by source and by participant, and the metadata was provided uncurated.

This TCR came from a woman aged 55-75 years who had recovered from COVID-19. Sequenced material: PBMCs or T cells enriched from blood (not recorded which).

The CDR3 here reads CASSPANSPLHF. The nucleotide sequence reads TGTGCCAGCAGTCCAGCGAATTCACCCCTCCACTTT. The chain is made from TRBV6-5 and TRBJ1-6; no D gene call is confident. CDR1 and CDR2, per the germline V gene, are MNHEY and SVGAGI. The CDR3 goes from the cysteine to the phenylalanine over 12 residues. CDR3 DNA only is kept here, 36 bases in frame from base 1. The V and J ends are trimmed by 5 bases and 7 bases, leaving 6 bases between them.